Presented here are 29 T cell receptor beta chains from one specimen sequenced in a study of radiotherapy plus CTLA-4 blockade in lung cancer. Here immunoSEQ multiplex PCR was the method, and the copy in TCRdb shows in-frame clones only, minus some. The sample includes approximately 60,000 clones, around 77% seen only once; the top ten take under 5%. Material: peripheral blood, obtained from a patient treated with radiotherapy plus ipilimumab. The origin of the receptors is a human donor with non-small cell lung cancer who had a complete response to radiotherapy plus ipilimumab.

The chain is built from TRBV18 and TRBJ2-7; no clear D. The V and J ends lost 1 base and 1 base respectively, with 8 bases between them. Germline V gene lookup returns CDR1 KGHSH and CDR2 LQKENI. This CDR3 is 14 amino acids long. The chain's CDR3 is CASSPLGFSYEQYF. CDR3 nucleotide sequence: TGTGCCAGCTCACCACTAGGATTTTCCTACGAGCAGTACTTC.

The CDR3 sequence: CASSSGGGYGYTF. In nucleotides, the CDR3 is TGCGCCAGCAGCTCAGGGGGCGGCTATGGCTACACCTTC. The J gene is TRBJ1-2, the V gene TRBV5-1; 8 positions agree with TRBD1. Germline loops: CDR1 SGHRS, CDR2 YFSETQ. V lost 3 bases to trimming and J lost 4 bases; unmatched junction nucleotides: 2. This CDR3 contains 13 residues.

V usage is TRBV18 and J usage is TRBJ2-7, with 9 bases identical to TRBD1. V lost 5 bases to trimming and J lost 4 bases; unmatched junction nucleotides: 6. Germline loops: CDR1 KGHSH, CDR2 LQKENI. This CDR3 contains 14 residues. The CDR3 protein is CASSGQGTRYEQYV. CDR3 bases: TGTGCCAGCTCAGGACAGGGGACAAGGTACGAGCAGTACGTC.

In regard to this clone: The same CDR3 is also encoded by other DNA sequences in this sample. V usage is TRBV5-1 and J usage is TRBJ2-2; 8 bases are shared with TRBD1. The CDR3 loop spans 15 amino acids. The germline V gene encodes CDR1 SGHRS and CDR2 YFSETQ. Germline trimming cut 5 bases from V and 1 base from J; bases unmatched to any gene: 4. CDR3 sequence reads: CASSSGTGNTGELFF. DNA for the CDR3: TGCGCCAGCAGTTCCGGGACAGGGAACACCGGGGAGCTGTTTTTT.

The chain has TRBV15 and TRBJ1-2; D gene ambiguous. CDR1 and CDR2 (germline): LNHNV, YYDKDF (reference sequence). There are 15 residues in the CDR3. Trimming removed 2 bases at V and 8 bases at J, with 18 bases between. In DNA form, the CDR3 reads TGTGCCACCAGCAGACCTGCGGACCTAGAGAGAGGCTACACCTTC. As protein: CATSRPADLERGYTF. Drawing the rest from reference TRBV15 and TRBJ1-2, the complete variable domain is DAMVIQNPRYQVTQFGKPVTLSCSQTLNHNVMYWYQQKSSQAPKLLFHYYDKDFNNEADTPDNFQSRRPNTSFCFLDIRSPGLGDTAMYLCATSRPADLERGYTFGSGTRLTVV.

V gene TRBV4-1 combines with J gene TRBJ1-2; the D is unclear. CDR3 length: 14 amino acids. Looked up from germline, CDR1 is MGHRA and CDR2 is YSYEKL. V was pared by 3 bases and J by 4 bases, with 12 bases between. CDR3 nucleotide sequence: TGCGCCAGCAGCCACGGGCCACAGACCTATGGCTACACCTTC. Translation: CASSHGPQTYGYTF.

The chain is built from TRBV5-1 and TRBJ2-1; D is undetermined. The germline CDR1 and CDR2 sequences are SGHRS and YFSETQ. The CDR3 sequence is 13 residues long. V was shortened by 4 bases and J by 3 bases, with 8 bases between the two germline ends. CDR3 amino acids: CASSGSFYNEQFF. The DNA of the CDR3 is TGCGCCAGCAGCGGCAGCTTCTACAATGAGCAGTTCTTC.

The chain carries TRBV28 and TRBJ2-1; 11 bases line up with TRBD2. CDR1 and CDR2 from the germline V gene are MDHEN and SYDVKM. V trimming: 3 bases; J trimming: 0 bases; junction bases outside the gene matches: 10. The CDR3 sequence is 19 residues long. CDR3 protein: CASSFIGSGRGSSYNEQFF. CDR3 sequence (DNA): TGTGCCAGCAGTTTCATCGGTAGCGGGAGGGGAAGCTCCTACAATGAGCAGTTCTTC.

Only one count was recorded for this clone. V gene TRBV5-6 combines with J gene TRBJ1-5, with a possible D match to TRBD1 (6 bases). V lost 3 bases to trimming and J lost 4 bases, with 14 bases between them. Germline V CDR1 and CDR2: SGHDT, YYEEEE. This CDR3 is 15 amino acids long. This chain's CDR3 is CASSSTGTPNQPQHF. CDR3 DNA: TGTGCCAGCAGCTCCACCGGGACACCTAATCAGCCCCAGCATTTT.

The genes are TRBV9 and TRBJ2-7, with 7 bases fitting TRBD1. CDR1 is SGDLS and CDR2 is YYNGEE in the germline V gene. Trimming cost V 4 bases and J 4 bases; bases outside gene matches: 8. The CDR3 loop spans 14 amino acids. The CDR3 DNA is TGTGCCAGCAGCCCCCGACAGGGACCTTACGAGCAGTACTTC. This codes for CASSPRQGPYEQYF.

The rearrangement joins TRBV10-2 to TRBJ1-2, with unresolved D. CDR1 and CDR2 from the germline V gene are WSHSY and SAAADI. This CDR3 comprises 14 residues. V was cut by 1 base and J by 6 bases, with 12 bases left in between. CDR3 DNA: TGCGCCAGCAGTGAGTTGGGGTCTTACCATGGCTACACCTTC. Amino acid sequence: CASSELGSYHGYTF.

V and J are TRBV6-4 and TRBJ1-1; D not resolved. The CDR3 is made up of 16 amino acids. The germline V gene encodes CDR1 MRHNA and CDR2 SNTAGT. Trimming pared 2 bases from V and 0 bases from J, leaving 13 bases between. For the CDR3, the DNA is TGTGCCAGCAGTGACCCGTCACGACTACTGAACACTGAAGCTTTCTTT. It specifies CASSDPSRLLNTEAFF.

This chain links TRBV19 with TRBJ2-5, with 8 nucleotides matching TRBD1. The V and J ends lost 4 bases and 4 bases, in that order; junction bases with no gene match: 5. Germline assignment: CDR1 LNHDA and CDR2 SQIVND (reference sequence). The CDR3 length is 14 residues. The CDR3 DNA reads as TGTGCCAGTAGTAGGGCAGGGGGCACAGAGACCCAGTACTTC. It is translated as CASSRAGGTETQYF.

The V call is TRBV2, the J call TRBJ1-2; D gene ambiguous. Per germline, CDR1 SNHLY and CDR2 FYNNEI. The CDR3 extends over 14 amino acids. V lost 5 bases, J lost 4 bases, and 14 bases lay in between. The CDR3 sequence is CASSSPGRPYGYTF. For the CDR3, the DNA is TGTGCCAGCAGTTCCCCGGGTAGGCCCTATGGCTACACCTTC.

The J gene is TRBJ1-2, the V gene TRBV19; D remains ambiguous. Looked up from germline, CDR1 is LNHDA and CDR2 is SQIVND (reference sequence). V lost 8 bases to trimming and J lost 6 bases, with 22 bases between them. The CDR3 sequence is 15 residues long. CDR3 loop: CASFGALSNPHGYTF. The CDR3 DNA is TGTGCCAGTTTCGGCGCACTTTCTAACCCCCATGGCTACACCTTC. Using reference TRBV19 and TRBJ1-2 for the parts outside the CDR3, the full variable domain is DGGITQSPKYLFRKEGQNVTLSCEQNLNHDAMYWYRQDPGQGLRLIYYSQIVNDFQKGDIAEGYSVSREKKESFPLTVTSAQKNPTAFYLCASFGALSNPHGYTFGSGTRLTVV.

The V call is TRBV27, the J call TRBJ1-5, with D possibly matching TRBD1 (5 bases). CDR1 and CDR2 (germline): MNHEY, SMNVEV (reference sequence). The ends were cut back, 5 bases at V and 4 bases at J, with 12 bases in the middle. The CDR3 consists of 14 residues. The chain's CDR3 is CASSPRDRNQPQHF. In DNA form, the CDR3 reads TGTGCCAGCAGTCCCCGGGACCGAAATCAGCCCCAGCATTTT.

The chain couples TRBV10-1 to TRBJ2-3; possibly TRBD2 for D (5 bases). V lost 3 bases and J 0 bases, leaving 13 bases between the germline ends. Per germline, CDR1 WNHNN and CDR2 SYGVQD (reference sequence). This CDR3 has 16 residues. The CDR3 DNA is TGCGCCAGCAGTGATGGGAGCGAGACTAGCACAGATACGCAGTATTTT. Translation: CASSDGSETSTDTQYF.

The chain recombines TRBV5-1 with TRBJ2-3; no definite D call. Germline V gene data show CDR1 as SGHRS and CDR2 as YFSETQ. Trimming took 0 bases from V and 2 from J, leaving 7 bases between them. This CDR3 region has 14 residues. CDR3 nucleotide sequence: TGCGCCAGCAGCTTGGTTGGAACCACAGATACGCAGTATTTT. This translates into CASSLVGTTDTQYF.

V usage is TRBV2 and J usage is TRBJ1-2; 9 nucleotides align to TRBD1. V dropped 7 bases and J dropped 6; count of bases not matched to a gene: 12. CDR1 SNHLY and CDR2 FYNNEI come from the germline V gene. The CDR3 has 15 amino acids. DNA for the CDR3: TGTGCCAGCACCGCGGGACAGGGTAAAGGACATGGCTACACCTTC. Translated, it gives CASTAGQGKGHGYTF.

This chain uses TRBV30 with TRBJ1-5; 9 bases align to TRBD1. With V trimmed by 0 bases and J by 7 bases, 13 bases remained unmatched. Germline CDR1 is GTSNPN and CDR2 is SVGIG (reference sequence). The CDR3 is 17 residues long. In DNA form, the CDR3 reads TGTGCCTGGAGTGTACGGCAGGTCAGGACAGGGGACCAGCCCCAGCATTTT. Translating gives CAWSVRQVRTGDQPQHF.

The CDR3 DNA reads as TGTGCCAGTAGTCTTGGGCCTTACAATGAGCAGTTCTTC. It codes for CASSLGPYNEQFF. The V call is TRBV19, the J call TRBJ2-1, with D unresolved. CDR3 length: 13 amino acids. Per germline, CDR1 LNHDA and CDR2 SQIVND (reference sequence). Trimming pared 5 bases from V and 4 bases from J, leaving 9 bases between.

This chain joins TRBV2 and TRBJ2-4; 12 bases agree with TRBD1. CDR3 size: 17 residues. The V and J ends lost 7 bases and 0 bases, in that order; junction bases with no gene match: 7. Germline CDR1 is SNHLY and CDR2 is FYNNEI. CDR3 loop: CASTGDRGLKAKNIQYF. The CDR3, as DNA: TGTGCCAGCACAGGGGACAGGGGGCTAAAAGCCAAAAACATTCAGTACTTC.

The chain combines TRBV5-1 with TRBJ2-7; TRBD1 aligns across 8 bases. Germline V gene data show CDR1 as SGHRS and CDR2 as YFSETQ. CDR3 length equals 12 residues. J gave up 6 bases and V 5 bases, and 4 bases lay outside the gene matches. The CDR3 nucleotides are TGCGCCAGCAGAATCGGACAGGGCGAGCAGTACTTC. It codes for CASRIGQGEQYF. The full variable domain, completed using reference TRBV5-1 and TRBJ2-7, is KAGVTQTPRYLIKTRGQQVTLSCSPISGHRSVSWYQQTPGQGLQFLFEYFSETQRNKGNFPGRFSGRQFSNSRSEMNVSTLELGDSALYLCASRIGQGEQYFGPGTRLTVT.

The chain employs TRBV5-1 and TRBJ1-1; tentative D call: TRBD1 (6 bases). Germline loops: CDR1 SGHRS, CDR2 YFSETQ. The CDR3 is made up of 14 amino acids. The V end lost 3 bases, the J end lost 1 base, and 10 bases lay between the germline ends. The CDR3 spells CASSYSGQNTEAFF. As DNA, the CDR3 is TGCGCCAGCAGCTACTCGGGACAGAACACTGAAGCTTTCTTT.

The chain is built from TRBV19 and TRBJ2-2, with a tentative D call TRBD1 (6 bases). CDR3 length equals 16 residues. V was shortened by 3 bases and J by 1 base, with 12 bases between the two germline ends. Germline V gives CDR1 LNHDA, CDR2 SQIVND (reference sequence). CDR3 in DNA: TGTGCCAGTAGTATTCGAGCCAGGGGGAACACCGGGGAGCTGTTTTTT. As protein: CASSIRARGNTGELFF.

This clone was found a few times. The gene calls are TRBV7-2 and TRBJ1-3; D is perhaps TRBD1 (5 bases). V was shortened by 5 bases and J by 0 bases, with 14 bases between the two germline ends. Germline assignment: CDR1 SGHTA and CDR2 FQGNSA. This CDR3 is built from 16 residues. For the CDR3, the DNA is TGTGCCAGCAGCCCAGCAAAGACAGCCTCTGGAAACACCATATATTTT. Translated: CASSPAKTASGNTIYF.

The chain recombines TRBV5-1 with TRBJ1-1; no reliable D call. CDR1 and CDR2 (germline): SGHRS, YFSETQ. Trimming shortened V by 2 bases and J by 1 base, and 6 bases separated the two germline ends. The CDR3 spans 13 residues. The DNA for the CDR3 is TGCGCCAGCAGCTTTCAGGAGAACACTGAAGCTTTCTTT. Translation gives CASSFQENTEAFF.

This clone turned up a few times. V usage is TRBV18 and J usage is TRBJ2-1; the match to TRBD2 covers 10 bases. Germline V gene sequence: CDR1 KGHSH, CDR2 LQKENI. The V gene end was trimmed by 1 base and the J gene end by 6 bases; junction bases not matched to a gene: 9. This CDR3 has 17 amino acids. DNA for the CDR3: TGTGCCAGCTCACCACGAGCGGGAGGGGATAGTTTCAATGAGCAGTTCTTC. Its protein is CASSPRAGGDSFNEQFF. Based on the CDR3 plus reference TRBV18 and TRBJ2-1, the full variable domain is NAGVMQNPRHLVRRRGQEARLRCSPMKGHSHVYWYRQLPEEGLKFMVYLQKENIIDESGMPKERFSAEFPKEGPSILRIQQVVRGDSAAYFCASSPRAGGDSFNEQFFGPGTRLTVL.

This clone was observed a few times. The rearrangement uses TRBV29-1 and TRBJ2-7; D not certain. The CDR3 covers 13 residues. In germline, CDR1 is SQVTM, CDR2 ANQGSEA. V dropped 0 bases and J dropped 0 bases, with 6 bases sitting between them. The CDR3 protein is CSVEDKSSYEQYF. The CDR3, as DNA: TGCAGCGTTGAAGACAAGAGCTCCTACGAGCAGTACTTC.